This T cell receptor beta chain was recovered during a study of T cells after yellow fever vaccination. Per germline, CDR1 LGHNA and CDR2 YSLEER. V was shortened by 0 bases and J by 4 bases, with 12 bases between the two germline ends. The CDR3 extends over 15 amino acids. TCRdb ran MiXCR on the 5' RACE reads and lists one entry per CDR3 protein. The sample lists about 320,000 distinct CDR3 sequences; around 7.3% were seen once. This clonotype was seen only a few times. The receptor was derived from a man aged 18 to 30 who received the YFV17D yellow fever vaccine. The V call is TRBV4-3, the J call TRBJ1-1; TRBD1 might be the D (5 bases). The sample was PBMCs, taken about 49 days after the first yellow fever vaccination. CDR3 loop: CASSQDPGGGTEAFF. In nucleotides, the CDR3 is TGCGCCAGCAGCCAAGATCCGGGGGGTGGCACTGAAGCTTTCTTT.